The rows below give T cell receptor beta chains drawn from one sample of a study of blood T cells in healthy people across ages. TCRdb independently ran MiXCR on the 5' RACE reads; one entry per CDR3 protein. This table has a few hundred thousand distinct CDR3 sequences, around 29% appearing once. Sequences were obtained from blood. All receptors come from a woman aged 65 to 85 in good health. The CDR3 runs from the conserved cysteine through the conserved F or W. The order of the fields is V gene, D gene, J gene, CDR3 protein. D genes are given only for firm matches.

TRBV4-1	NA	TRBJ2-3	CASSQMGTDTQYF
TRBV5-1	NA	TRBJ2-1	CASSLNPVSYNEQFF
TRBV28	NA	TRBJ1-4	CASSFYDRRGGGKLFF
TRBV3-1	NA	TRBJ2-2	CASRSQGNTGELFF
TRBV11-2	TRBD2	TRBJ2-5	CASSFTAGGPQETQYF
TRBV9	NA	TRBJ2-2	CASSTYGQSGELFF
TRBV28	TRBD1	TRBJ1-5	CASSTGGQAYRNQPQHF
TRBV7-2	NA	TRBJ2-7	CASRFRDSEQYF
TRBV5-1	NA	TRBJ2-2	CASSLDVSPGELFF
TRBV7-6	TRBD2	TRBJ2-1	CASSLSTRGAPFF
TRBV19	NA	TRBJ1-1	CASSTTGWASEAFF
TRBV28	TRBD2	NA	CASSPTGTSGSREQYF
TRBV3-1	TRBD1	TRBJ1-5	CASSGTGDNQPQHF
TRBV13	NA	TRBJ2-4	CASSPYPVAKNIQYF
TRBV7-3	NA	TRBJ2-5	CASSLIGGVGLEETQYF
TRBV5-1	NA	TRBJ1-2	CASSSQGESGYTF
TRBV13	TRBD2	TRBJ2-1	CASSPGTSGRSDEQFF
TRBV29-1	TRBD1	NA	CSVGQGAGEQYF
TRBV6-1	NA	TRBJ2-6	CASSLNGRSSGANVLTF
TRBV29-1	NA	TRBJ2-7	CSVEGVPTGEQYF
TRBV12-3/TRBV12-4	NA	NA	CASSPGTINEQFF
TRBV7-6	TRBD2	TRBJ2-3	CASSTGTSGSTDTQYF
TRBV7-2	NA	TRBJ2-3	CASSYRRADTQYF
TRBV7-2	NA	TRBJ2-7	CASSVQGYEQYF
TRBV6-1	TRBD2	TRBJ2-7	CASSGGLAGGYEQYF
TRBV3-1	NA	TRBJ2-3	CASSHVGGTDTQYF
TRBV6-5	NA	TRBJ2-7	CATVNRASYEQYF
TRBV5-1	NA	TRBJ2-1	CASSLGDGLYNEQFF
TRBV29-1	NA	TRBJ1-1	CSTEGRANEAFF
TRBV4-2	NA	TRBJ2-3	CASSQVGRTDTQYF
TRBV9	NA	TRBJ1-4	CASSATSRREKLFF
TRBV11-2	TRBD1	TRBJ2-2	CASSLFQDRGRGELFF
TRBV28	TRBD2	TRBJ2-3	CASSIGLAWSTDTQYF
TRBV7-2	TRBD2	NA	CASSFTISGLAGVEQFF
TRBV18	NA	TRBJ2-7	CASPPQRAYEQYF
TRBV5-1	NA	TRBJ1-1	CASSLGHSMNTEAFF
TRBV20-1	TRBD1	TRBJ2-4	CSAEGQVEGNIQYF
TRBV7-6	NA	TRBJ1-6	CASSLRTADNSPLHF
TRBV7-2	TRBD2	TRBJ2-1	CASSLSSAGGLYNEQFF
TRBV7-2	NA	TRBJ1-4	CASSPRMGGEKLFF
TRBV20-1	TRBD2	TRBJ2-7	CSANAIGLAGGTYSYEQYF
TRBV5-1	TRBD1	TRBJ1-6	CATSSQGAGSPLHF